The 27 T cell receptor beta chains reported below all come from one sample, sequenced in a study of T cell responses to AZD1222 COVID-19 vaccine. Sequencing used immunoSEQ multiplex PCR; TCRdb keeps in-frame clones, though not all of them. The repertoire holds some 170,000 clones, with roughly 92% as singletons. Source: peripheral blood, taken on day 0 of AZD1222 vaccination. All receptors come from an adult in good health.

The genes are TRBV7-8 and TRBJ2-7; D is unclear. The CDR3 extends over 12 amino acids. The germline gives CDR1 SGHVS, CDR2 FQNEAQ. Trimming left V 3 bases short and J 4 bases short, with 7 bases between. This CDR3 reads CASSFPGYEQYF. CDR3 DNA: TGTGCCAGCAGCTTTCCCGGGTACGAGCAGTACTTC. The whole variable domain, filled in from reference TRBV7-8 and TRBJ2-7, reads GAGVSQSPRYKVAKRGQDVALRCDPISGHVSLFWYQQALGQGPEFLTYFQNEAQLDKSGLPSDRFFAERPEGSVSTLKIQRTQQEDSAVYLCASSFPGYEQYFGPGTRLTVT.

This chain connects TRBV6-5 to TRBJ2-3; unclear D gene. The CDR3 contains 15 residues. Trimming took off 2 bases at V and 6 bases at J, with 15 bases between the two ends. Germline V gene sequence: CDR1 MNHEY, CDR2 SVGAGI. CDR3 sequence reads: CASSYGPSKEDTQYF. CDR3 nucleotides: TGTGCCAGCAGTTACGGTCCGTCCAAGGAGGATACGCAGTATTTT.

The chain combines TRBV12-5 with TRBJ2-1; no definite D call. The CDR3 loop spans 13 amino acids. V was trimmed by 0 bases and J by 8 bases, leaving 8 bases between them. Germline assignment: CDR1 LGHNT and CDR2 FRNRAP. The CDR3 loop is CASGLVPTDEQFF. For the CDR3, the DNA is TGTGCTAGTGGTTTGGTACCTACTGATGAGCAGTTCTTC.

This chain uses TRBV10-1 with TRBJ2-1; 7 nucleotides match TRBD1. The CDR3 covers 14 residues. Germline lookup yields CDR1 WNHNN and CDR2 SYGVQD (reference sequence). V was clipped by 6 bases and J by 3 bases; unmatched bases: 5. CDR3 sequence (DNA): TGCGCCAGCAGCCCCCGGACAGGCTACAATGAGCAGTTCTTC. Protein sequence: CASSPRTGYNEQFF.

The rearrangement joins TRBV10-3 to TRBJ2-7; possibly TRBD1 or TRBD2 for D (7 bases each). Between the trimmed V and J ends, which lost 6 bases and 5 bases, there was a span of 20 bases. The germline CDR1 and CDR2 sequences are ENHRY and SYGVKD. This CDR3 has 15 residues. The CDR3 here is CAIRRQGGVLDEQYF. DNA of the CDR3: TGTGCCATCAGAAGACAGGGAGGGGTCTTGGACGAGCAGTACTTC.

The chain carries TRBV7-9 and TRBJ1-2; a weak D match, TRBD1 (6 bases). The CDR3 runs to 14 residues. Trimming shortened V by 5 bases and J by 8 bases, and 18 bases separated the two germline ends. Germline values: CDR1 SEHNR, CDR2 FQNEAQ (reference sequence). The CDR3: CASSPYRDGRGYTF. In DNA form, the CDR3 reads TGTGCCAGCAGCCCATACAGGGACGGGCGGGGCTACACCTTC.

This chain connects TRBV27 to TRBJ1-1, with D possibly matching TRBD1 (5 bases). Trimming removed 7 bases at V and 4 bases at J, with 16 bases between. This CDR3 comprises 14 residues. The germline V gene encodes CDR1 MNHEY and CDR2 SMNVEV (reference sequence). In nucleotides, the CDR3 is TGTGCCAGCACCCCGGGGCAGTTCGCCACTGAAGCTTTCTTT. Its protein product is CASTPGQFATEAFF.

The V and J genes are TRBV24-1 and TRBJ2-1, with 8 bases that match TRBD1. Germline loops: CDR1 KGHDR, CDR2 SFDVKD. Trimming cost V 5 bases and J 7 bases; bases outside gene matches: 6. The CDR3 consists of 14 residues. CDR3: CATSASHRGNEQFF. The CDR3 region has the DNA TGTGCCACCAGTGCTTCTCACAGGGGGAATGAGCAGTTCTTC.

This chain's CDR3 is CASSVTGTASYEQYF. The CDR3 coding sequence is TGCGCCAGCAGCGTCACCGGGACAGCTTCCTACGAGCAGTACTTC. The chain is built from TRBV5-1 and TRBJ2-7; 7 nucleotides agree with TRBD1. The V gene's germline CDR1 is SGHRS and CDR2 YFSETQ. CDR3 length: 15 amino acids. J was trimmed by 1 base and V by 4 bases; bases with no gene match: 8.

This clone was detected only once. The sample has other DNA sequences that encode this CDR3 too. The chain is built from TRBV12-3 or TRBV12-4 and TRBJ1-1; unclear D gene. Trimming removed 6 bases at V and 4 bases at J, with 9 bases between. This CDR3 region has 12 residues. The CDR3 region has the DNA TGTGCCAGCAGCCTAGGGTTCACTGAAGCTTTCTTT. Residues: CASSLGFTEAFF.

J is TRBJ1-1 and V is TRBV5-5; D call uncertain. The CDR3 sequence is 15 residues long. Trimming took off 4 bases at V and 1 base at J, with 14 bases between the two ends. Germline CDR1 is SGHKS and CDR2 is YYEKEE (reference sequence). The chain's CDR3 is CASSASDLRNTEAFF. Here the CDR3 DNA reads TGTGCCAGCAGCGCGTCCGACCTGAGGAACACTGAAGCTTTCTTT.

This CDR3 reads CASSESTYSSYNEQFF. DNA of the CDR3: TGCGCCAGCAGTGAGTCGACTTATAGCTCCTACAATGAGCAGTTCTTC. This chain links TRBV10-1 with TRBJ2-1; D not resolved. V shed 0 bases and J shed 0 bases, with 9 bases lying between them. The CDR3 consists of 16 residues. Per germline, CDR1 WNHNN and CDR2 SYGVQD (reference sequence).

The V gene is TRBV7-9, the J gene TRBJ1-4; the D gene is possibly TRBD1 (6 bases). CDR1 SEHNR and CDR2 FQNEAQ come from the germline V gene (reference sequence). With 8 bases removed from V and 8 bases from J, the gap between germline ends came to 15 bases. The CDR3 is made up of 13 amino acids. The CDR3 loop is CASSRGLVEKLFF. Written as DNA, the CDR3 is TGTGCCAGCTCGAGGGGGTTGGTGGAAAAACTGTTTTTT.

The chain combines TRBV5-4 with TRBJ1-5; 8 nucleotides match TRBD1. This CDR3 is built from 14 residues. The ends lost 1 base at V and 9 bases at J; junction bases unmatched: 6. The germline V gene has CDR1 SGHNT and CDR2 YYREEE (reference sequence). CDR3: CASSLQGAGGPQHF. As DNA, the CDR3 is TGTGCCAGCAGCTTGCAGGGGGCGGGAGGGCCCCAGCATTTT. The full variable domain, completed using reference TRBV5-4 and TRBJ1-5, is ETGVTQSPTHLIKTRGQQVTLRCSSQSGHNTVSWYQQALGQGPQFIFQYYREEENGRGNFPPRFSGLQFPNYSSELNVNALELDDSALYLCASSLQGAGGPQHFGDGTRLSIL.

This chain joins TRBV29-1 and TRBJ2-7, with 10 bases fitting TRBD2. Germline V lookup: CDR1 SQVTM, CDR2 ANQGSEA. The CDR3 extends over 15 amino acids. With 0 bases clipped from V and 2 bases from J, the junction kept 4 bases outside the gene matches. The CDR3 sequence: CSVEDSLAGAYEQYF. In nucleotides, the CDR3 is TGCAGCGTTGAAGATAGCCTAGCGGGAGCCTACGAGCAGTACTTC.

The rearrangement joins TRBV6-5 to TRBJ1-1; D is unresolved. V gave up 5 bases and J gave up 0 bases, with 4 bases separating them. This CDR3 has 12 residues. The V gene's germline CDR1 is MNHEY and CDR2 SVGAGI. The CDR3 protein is CASSQLNTEAFF. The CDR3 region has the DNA TGTGCCAGCAGTCAGCTGAACACTGAAGCTTTCTTT.

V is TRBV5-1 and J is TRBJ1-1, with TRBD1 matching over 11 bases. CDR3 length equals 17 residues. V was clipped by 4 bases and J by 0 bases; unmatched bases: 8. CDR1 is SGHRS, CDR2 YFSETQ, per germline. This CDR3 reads CASSPGQGVGMNTEAFF. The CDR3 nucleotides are TGCGCCAGCAGCCCGGGACAGGGGGTCGGGATGAACACTGAAGCTTTCTTT.

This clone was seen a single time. The DNA of the CDR3 is TGTGCCAGCAATAGACAGGGCACTGAAGCTTTCTTT. Encoded protein: CASNRQGTEAFF. V and J are TRBV2 and TRBJ1-1, with TRBD1 matching 7 bases. V shed 7 bases and J 4 bases; nucleotides not matched to a gene: 3. Germline-derived CDR1 and CDR2 are SNHLY and FYNNEI. The CDR3 has 12 residues. The full variable domain, completed using reference TRBV2 and TRBJ1-1, is EPEVTQTPSHQVTQMGQEVILRCVPISNHLYFYWYRQILGQKVEFLVSFYNNEISEKSEIFDDQFSVERPDGSNFTLKIRSTKLEDSAMYFCASNRQGTEAFFGQGTRLTVV.

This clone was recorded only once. In DNA form, the CDR3 reads TGCGCCAGCAGCCCCGCCGGGACAGGGAATTGGGCCAACGTCCTGACTTTC. Translation gives CASSPAGTGNWANVLTF. The chain combines TRBV5-1 with TRBJ2-6; 9 bases are a match to TRBD1. The CDR3 is 17 amino acids. J was trimmed by 5 bases and V by 4 bases; bases with no gene match: 10. Germline loops: CDR1 SGHRS, CDR2 YFSETQ.

DNA of the CDR3: TGTGCCATCAGTGGTAGCGGGAGCTACAATGAGCAGTTCTTC. It translates to CAISGSGSYNEQFF. This sequence joins TRBV10-3 and TRBJ2-1; 9 nucleotides align to TRBD2. Per the germline V gene, CDR1 is ENHRY and CDR2 is SYGVKD. The CDR3 spans 14 residues. J was trimmed by 3 bases and V by 4 bases; bases with no gene match: 1.

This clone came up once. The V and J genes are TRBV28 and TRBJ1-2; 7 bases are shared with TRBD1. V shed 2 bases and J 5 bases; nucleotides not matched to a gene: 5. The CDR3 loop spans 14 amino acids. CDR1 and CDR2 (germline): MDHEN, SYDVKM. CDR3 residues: CASSLGYRGYGYTF. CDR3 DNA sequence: TGTGCCAGCAGTTTAGGGTACAGGGGATATGGCTACACCTTC.

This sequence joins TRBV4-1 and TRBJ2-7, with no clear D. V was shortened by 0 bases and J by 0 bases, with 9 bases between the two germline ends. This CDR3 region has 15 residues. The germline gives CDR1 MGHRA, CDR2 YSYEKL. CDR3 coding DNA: TGCGCCAGCAGCCAAGATCCGGCCCGCTCCTACGAGCAGTACTTC. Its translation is CASSQDPARSYEQYF.

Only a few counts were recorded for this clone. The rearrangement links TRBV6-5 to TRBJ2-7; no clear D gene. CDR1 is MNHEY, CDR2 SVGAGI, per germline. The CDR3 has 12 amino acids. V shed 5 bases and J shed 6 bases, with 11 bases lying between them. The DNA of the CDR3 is TGTGCCAGCAGTACCATCCTACGCGAGCAGTACTTC. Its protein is CASSTILREQYF.

CDR3 coding DNA: TGTGCCAGCAGCCAAGTGGGACAGCAACTCTACTCTGGAAACACCATATATTTT. This codes for CASSQVGQQLYSGNTIYF. The chain links TRBV14 to TRBJ1-3; 7 positions match TRBD1. This CDR3 is built from 18 residues. The germline V gene encodes CDR1 SGHDN and CDR2 FVKESK. Trimming cost V 1 base and J 0 bases; bases outside gene matches: 9.

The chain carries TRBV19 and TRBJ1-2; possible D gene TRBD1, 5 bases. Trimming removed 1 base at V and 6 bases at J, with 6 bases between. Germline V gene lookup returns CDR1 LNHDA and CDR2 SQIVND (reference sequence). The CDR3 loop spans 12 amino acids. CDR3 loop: CASSIGGNGYTF. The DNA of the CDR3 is TGTGCCAGTAGTATAGGGGGGAATGGCTACACCTTC.

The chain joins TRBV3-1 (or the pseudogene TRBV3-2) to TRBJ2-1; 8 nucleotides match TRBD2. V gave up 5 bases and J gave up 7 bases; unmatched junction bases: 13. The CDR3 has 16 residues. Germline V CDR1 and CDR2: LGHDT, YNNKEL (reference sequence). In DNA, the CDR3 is TGTGCCAGCAGCTCGGGGCCAGCGGGAGTGGGTAATGAGCAGTTCTTC. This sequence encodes CASSSGPAGVGNEQFF.

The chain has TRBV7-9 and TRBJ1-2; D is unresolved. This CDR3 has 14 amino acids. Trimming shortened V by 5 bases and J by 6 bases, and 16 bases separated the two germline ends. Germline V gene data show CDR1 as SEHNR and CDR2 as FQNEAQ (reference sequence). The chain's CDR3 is CASSQANLVDGYTF. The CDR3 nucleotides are TGTGCCAGCAGCCAAGCGAATCTGGTTGATGGCTACACCTTC. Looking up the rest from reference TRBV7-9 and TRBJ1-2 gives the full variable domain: DTGVSQNPRHKITKRGQNVTFRCDPISEHNRLYWYRQTLGQGPEFLTYFQNEAQLEKSRLLSDRFSAERPKGSFSTLEIQRTEQGDSAMYLCASSQANLVDGYTFGSGTRLTVV.